This T cell receptor beta chain was recovered during a study of cytomegalovirus exposure and HLA in healthy donors. Trimming removed 5 bases from V and 4 bases from J, with 18 bases in between. The CDR3 covers 15 residues. The germline CDR1 and CDR2 sequences are SGHTA and FQGTGA. This PCR relied on a set of 60 Vbeta primers and 13 Jbeta primers. Using immunoSEQ multiplex PCR, the repertoire was profiled, and TCRdb retains in-frame clones only, with some absent. This table holds fewer than 140,000 clones, around 75% found once. This chain uses TRBV7-3 with TRBJ2-7; weak D call: TRBD1 (5 bases). The material sequenced was PBMCs. This TCR was sampled from a female donor in good health and CMV-seronegative. DNA of the CDR3: TGTGCCAGCAGCCCCCGAAGGGGCGGTTGGTACGAGCAGTACTTC. It is translated as CASSPRRGGWYEQYF.